The next 13 T cell receptor beta chains were all read from a single sample in a study of T cell responses to AZD1222 COVID-19 vaccine. Assay used: immunoSEQ multiplex PCR; TCRdb lists only in-frame clones, some missing. This repertoire shows 150,000 to 180,000 clones, 86% found once; its top ten account for 5.5% to 6%. Sample: peripheral blood, taken on day 0 of MenACWY control vaccination. All receptors derive from an adult in good health.

The chain is built from TRBV6-5 and TRBJ2-7; D possibly uses TRBD1 or TRBD2 (5 bases each). V gave up 10 bases and J gave up 1 base, with 17 bases separating them. The CDR3 is made up of 14 amino acids. In germline, CDR1 is MNHEY, CDR2 SVGAGI. The CDR3 coding sequence is TGTGCCACCCCCCCGGGGCAGGGATCCTACGAGCAGTACTTC. Its protein is CATPPGQGSYEQYF.

The rearrangement joins TRBV24-1 to TRBJ2-1; 8 nucleotides line up with TRBD1. Germline V gene lookup returns CDR1 KGHDR and CDR2 SFDVKD. The V segment lost 4 bases and the J segment 8 bases; nucleotides outside the gene matches: 3. This CDR3 region has 13 residues. The CDR3 DNA reads as TGTGCCACCAGTGAAGACAGGGGCCATGAGCAGTTCTTC. Residues: CATSEDRGHEQFF.

V and J are TRBV7-3 and TRBJ2-3; D possibly corresponds to TRBD1 (5 bases). Trimming removed 2 bases at V and 2 bases at J, with 11 bases between. The germline V gene encodes CDR1 SGHTA and CDR2 FQGTGA. This CDR3 comprises 15 residues. CDR3 bases: TGTGCCAGCAGCTTAGGGGCACCTTCCACAGATACGCAGTATTTT. It translates to CASSLGAPSTDTQYF.

The chain has TRBV19 and TRBJ1-5; D is undetermined. Germline V CDR1 and CDR2: LNHDA, SQIVND (reference sequence). Trimming cost V 0 bases and J 1 base, with 13 bases left between them. This CDR3 is 17 amino acids long. CDR3 DNA sequence: TGTGCCAGTAGTATAGAGGAATTAGGTAGAAGCAATCAGCCCCAGCATTTT. Translation: CASSIEELGRSNQPQHF. The full variable domain, rest sourced from reference TRBV19 and TRBJ1-5, is DGGITQSPKYLFRKEGQNVTLSCEQNLNHDAMYWYRQDPGQGLRLIYYSQIVNDFQKGDIAEGYSVSREKKESFPLTVTSAQKNPTAFYLCASSIEELGRSNQPQHFGDGTRLSIL.

This clone showed up just a few times. The chain employs TRBV3-1 (or the pseudogene TRBV3-2) and TRBJ1-2; no clear D. The length of the CDR3 is 11 residues. The V gene lost 1 base and the J gene lost 6 bases, with 3 bases spanning the gap. The V gene's germline CDR1 is LGHDT and CDR2 YNNKEL (reference sequence). The CDR3 protein is CASSQVDGYTF. CDR3 DNA: TGTGCCAGCAGCCAAGTGGATGGCTACACCTTC.

In this sample, this clone turned up once. This chain uses TRBV3-1 (or the pseudogene TRBV3-2) with TRBJ1-5; no clear D. The germline gives CDR1 LGHDT, CDR2 YNNKEL (reference sequence). Trimming took 0 bases from V and 5 from J, leaving 5 bases between them. CDR3 length: 13 residues. This CDR3 is CASSQDLDQPQHF. The CDR3 coding sequence is TGTGCCAGCAGCCAAGATCTAGATCAGCCCCAGCATTTT.

Only one count was recorded for this clone. The chain has TRBV21-1 and TRBJ2-4; TRBD1 was called by the table and not checked on the DNA. TRBV21-1 is given as a pseudogene. The CDR3 sequence is 19 residues long. The CDR3 nucleotides read TGTGCCAGCAGCAAAGTTCGGACAGGGGGCGATTTTGTCGAAAACATTCAGTACTTC. Amino acid sequence: CASSKVRTGGDFVENIQYF.

The chain employs TRBV5-6 and TRBJ2-5; D is tentatively TRBD1 or TRBD2 (5 bases each). Per the germline V gene, CDR1 is SGHDT and CDR2 is YYEEEE. Trimming cost V 4 bases and J 2 bases, with 9 bases left between them. The CDR3 loop spans 13 amino acids. CDR3 DNA: TGTGCCAGCAGCCGGGACGGTCAAGAGACCCAGTACTTC. It is translated as CASSRDGQETQYF.

This sequence joins TRBV11-2 and TRBJ2-7; perhaps TRBD2 as D (5 bases). Between the trimmed V and J ends, which lost 0 bases and 0 bases, there was a span of 9 bases. CDR1 SGHAT and CDR2 FQNNGV come from the germline V gene. The CDR3 has 15 residues. DNA for the CDR3: TGTGCCAGCAGCTTAGAAGTCGGGAACTCCTACGAGCAGTACTTC. This codes for CASSLEVGNSYEQYF.

This clone has just a few counts. This chain links TRBV5-4 with TRBJ1-2, with TRBD1 as a possible D gene (5 bases). This CDR3 comprises 13 residues. Germline assignment: CDR1 SGHNT and CDR2 YYREEE (reference sequence). The V gene lost 1 base and the J gene lost 4 bases, with 8 bases spanning the gap. CDR3 sequence reads: CASSLQGGYGYTF. In DNA, the CDR3 is TGTGCCAGCAGCTTGCAGGGTGGCTATGGCTACACCTTC. Supplemented by reference TRBV5-4 and TRBJ1-2, the full variable domain reads ETGVTQSPTHLIKTRGQQVTLRCSSQSGHNTVSWYQQALGQGPQFIFQYYREEENGRGNFPPRFSGLQFPNYSSELNVNALELDDSALYLCASSLQGGYGYTFGSGTRLTVV.

In its sample, this clone was seen a few times. V gene TRBV6-5 combines with J gene TRBJ1-1; weak D call: TRBD1 (5 bases). The CDR3 runs 14 residues. CDR1 MNHEY and CDR2 SVGAGI come from the germline V gene. V dropped 10 bases and J dropped 0 bases, with 15 bases sitting between them. Here the CDR3 DNA reads TGTGCCACATACCGACGGGGGATGAACACTGAAGCTTTCTTT. Its protein product is CATYRRGMNTEAFF.

The chain uses TRBV28 and TRBJ2-7; D is uncertain. The V end lost 3 bases, the J end lost 2 bases, and 14 bases lay between the germline ends. CDR1 and CDR2 from the germline V gene are MDHEN and SYDVKM. The CDR3 contains 15 residues. The CDR3 loop reads CASSFGPTPPYEQYV. The CDR3 bases are TGTGCCAGCAGTTTTGGGCCGACACCTCCCTACGAGCAGTACGTC.

This chain joins TRBV5-5 and TRBJ2-7, with 9 bases fitting TRBD1. The trim removed 3 bases at V and 5 bases at J, leaving 9 bases unmatched. This CDR3 is built from 15 residues. Per germline, CDR1 SGHKS and CDR2 YYEKEE (reference sequence). CDR3 protein: CASSSSGTGYNEQYV. The CDR3 DNA is TGTGCCAGCAGCTCGTCCGGGACAGGGTACAACGAGCAGTACGTC.